The sequence of this T cell receptor beta chain was determined in a study of regulatory T cells in long-lasting Graves disease. Whole-study findings and limits: It was peripheral blood alone, not thyroid tissue, that was studied.

Through Arm-PCR of CDR3 regions and iRepertoire HTBI primers, TCR beta libraries were built. In TCRdb, the multiplex PCR reads were re-called with MiXCR into one record per CDR3 protein. The sample yields over 350,000 distinct CDR3 sequences, 15% seen once. In the case of this clonotype: As yet, its antigen is unknown.

As to time point: newly diagnosed GD, antithyroid drugs for less than 3 months. From RNA extracted from PBMCs, the TCR library was made. Germline lookup yields CDR1 MDHEN and CDR2 SYDVKM. The CDR3 has 15 residues. The V gene end was trimmed by 6 bases and the J gene end by 1 base; junction bases not matched to a gene: 4. The same data also went into a second study, on T cells in Graves' hyperthyroidism and ophthalmopathy. This second report adds: Hyperthyroidism, newly diagnosed and lasting under 2 months, affected patients aged 18 to 65.

The specimen was peripheral blood mononuclear cells (PBMCs), collected at new diagnosis, from a patient treated with antithyroid drugs. The V and J genes are TRBV28 and TRBJ2-3; TRBD2 matches at 10 bases. This receptor was taken from a woman aged 40 to 55 with Graves disease. CDR3 nucleotides: TGTGCCAGCAGGGGGGGGACTAGCGGCACAGATACGCAGTATTTT. Translation gives CASRGGTSGTDTQYF. The full variable domain, with the rest looked up from reference TRBV28 and TRBJ2-3, is DVKVTQSSRYLVKRTGEKVFLECVQDMDHENMFWYRQDPGLGLRLIYFSYDVKMKEKGDIPEGYSVSREKKERFSLILESASTNQTSMYLCASRGGTSGTDTQYFGPGTRLTVL.